These T cell receptor beta chains were read from a single sample in a study of cytomegalovirus exposure and HLA in healthy donors. Assay: immunoSEQ multiplex PCR; the TCRdb copy retains only in-frame clones and omits some. Of around 41,000 clones in the sample, 51% were seen once. Sequenced sample: PBMCs. These receptors originate from a man between 60 and 70 years old in good health and CMV-seronegative. Each CDR3 is given with its conserved first and last residue. Fields, in order: CDR3 length, clone size, D gene, V gene, J gene, CDR3 protein, CDR3 DNA. The D gene is left open where the match is weak. Only part of the rows carry a size: once, few, many, or a class if the clone is expanded.

13	-	-	TRBV27	TRBJ2-5	CASSRNRRETQYF	TGTGCCAGCAGCAGAAACCGGAGGGAGACCCAGTACTTC
16	few	-	TRBV30	TRBJ2-1	CAWRPPGGRKYNEQFF	TGTGCCTGGAGACCTCCCGGGGGACGGAAATACAATGAGCAGTTCTTC
14	-	-	TRBV30	TRBJ2-3	CAWSVRVITDTQYF	TGTGCCTGGAGTGTCAGGGTCATCACAGATACGCAGTATTTT
14	-	-	TRBV9	TRBJ1-2	CASSVGDDSYGYTF	TGTGCCAGCAGCGTAGGGGATGACAGCTATGGCTACACCTTC
15	-	-	TRBV18	TRBJ2-3	CASSPGLQGADTQYF	TGTGCCAGCTCGCCGGGACTCCAAGGGGCAGATACGCAGTATTTT
16	-	TRBD2	TRBV6-5	TRBJ2-2	CASSSPAGTNTGELFF	TGTGCCAGCAGTTCCCCAGCGGGAACGAACACCGGGGAGCTGTTTTTT
15	-	TRBD2	TRBV6-1	TRBJ2-7	CASSGSRGLLYEQYF	TGTGCCAGCAGTGGTTCCCGGGGACTACTCTACGAGCAGTACTTC
14	-	-	TRBV7-8	TRBJ2-7	CASRTQGQSSEQYF	TGTGCCAGCCGTACGCAGGGACAAAGTTCCGAGCAGTACTTC
14	few	TRBD1	TRBV10-3	TRBJ1-2	CAIHWDRGGYGYTF	TGTGCCATCCATTGGGACAGGGGGGGGTATGGCTACACCTTC
12	-	TRBD1	TRBV19	TRBJ2-1	CASNRRGNEQFF	TGTGCCAGTAATCGCAGGGGGAATGAGCAGTTCTTC
13	-	-	TRBV5-1	TRBJ1-2	CASSLTDNYGYTF	TGCGCCAGCAGCTTGACAGATAACTATGGCTACACCTTC
15	-	TRBD2	TRBV2	TRBJ2-1	CASRRLAGEASEQFF	TGTGCCAGCCGCCGTCTAGCGGGAGAGGCAAGTGAGCAGTTCTTC
16	-	TRBD2	TRBV7-3	TRBJ2-1	CASSLHGTGGTNEQFF	TGTGCCAGCAGCCTCCACGGAACGGGAGGGACCAATGAGCAGTTCTTC
13	-	TRBD1	TRBV5-6	TRBJ1-2	CASSSGGGYGYTF	TGTGCCAGCAGCTCAGGGGGCGGGTATGGCTACACCTTC
15	few	-	TRBV6-6	TRBJ2-7	CASTSGGELSGEQYF	TGTGCCAGCACCTCCGGAGGGGAGCTAAGCGGCGAGCAGTACTTC
14	few	TRBD2	TRBV19	TRBJ2-1	CASNLGTSEDEQFF	TGTGCCAGTAACCTCGGGACTAGTGAGGATGAGCAGTTCTTC
13	-	TRBD1	TRBV6-1	TRBJ1-1	CASSGRQGTEAFF	TGTGCCAGCAGTGGACGACAGGGCACTGAAGCTTTCTTT
15	few	TRBD1	TRBV5-1	TRBJ2-5	CASSPSGTGQETQYF	TGCGCCAGCAGCCCCTCCGGGACAGGGCAAGAGACCCAGTACTTC
17	few	TRBD1	TRBV15	TRBJ2-3	CATSRDRTGWGTDTQYF	TGTGCCACCAGCAGAGACCGGACAGGCTGGGGCACAGATACGCAGTATTTT
13	-	TRBD1	TRBV30	TRBJ2-5	CAWRYRGQETQYF	TGTGCCTGGAGGTACAGGGGGCAAGAGACCCAGTACTTC
15	few	TRBD1	TRBV18	TRBJ2-3	CASSAGTGDTDTQYF	TGTGCCAGCTCAGCCGGGACAGGGGACACAGATACGCAGTATTTT
15	-	-	TRBV28	TRBJ2-7	CASRAPGRGSYEQYF	TGTGCCAGCAGGGCCCCGGGCAGGGGATCCTACGAGCAGTACTTC
15	-	TRBD1	TRBV15	TRBJ2-7	CATSTRDRGSYEQYF	TGTGCCACCAGCACCCGGGACAGGGGCTCCTACGAGCAGTACTTC
14	-	TRBD1	TRBV5-6	TRBJ2-5	CASSRTTGTETQYF	TGTGCCAGCAGCCGGACGACAGGGACGGAGACCCAGTACTTC
14	-	-	TRBV5-1	TRBJ1-3	CASSAGQLGNTIYF	TGCGCCAGCAGCGCTGGACAGTTAGGAAACACCATATATTTT
15	-	TRBD1	TRBV9	TRBJ1-1	CASSRQGATNTEAFF	TGTGCCAGCAGCCGGCAGGGGGCGACGAACACTGAAGCTTTCTTT
16	-	-	TRBV2	TRBJ1-2	CASSEVSGVPVYGYTF	TGTGCCAGCAGTGAAGTTTCGGGGGTACCGGTCTATGGCTACACCTTC
13	once	-	TRBV29-1	TRBJ1-4	CSVGGATNEKLFF	TGCAGCGTTGGGGGGGCAACTAATGAAAAACTGTTTTTT
13	-	TRBD1	TRBV7-9	TRBJ1-2	CASRPGTGEGYTF	TGTGCCAGCAGACCCGGGACAGGGGAGGGCTACACCTTC
15	-	TRBD1	TRBV18	TRBJ1-1	CASSLWDRANTEAFF	TGTGCCAGCTCACTATGGGACAGGGCGAACACTGAAGCTTTCTTT
14	few	-	TRBV7-2	TRBJ2-7	CASSFRVSTYEQYF	TGTGCCAGCAGCTTCCGTGTTAGCACCTACGAGCAGTACTTC
15	-	TRBD2	TRBV5-8	TRBJ2-1	CASSQGTSAYNEQFF	TGTGCCAGCAGCCAGGGGACTAGCGCCTACAATGAGCAGTTCTTC
15	-	TRBD2	TRBV30	TRBJ2-1	CAWSVLAGRYNEQFF	TGTGCCTGGAGTGTCCTAGCGGGAAGATACAATGAGCAGTTCTTC
14	-	-	TRBV19	TRBJ2-1	CASSIAGSYTEQFF	TGTGCCAGTAGTATCGCGGGGTCCTACACTGAGCAGTTCTTC
14	-	-	TRBV5-1	TRBJ1-1	CASTAGMMNTEAFF	TGCGCCAGCACGGCCGGGATGATGAACACTGAAGCTTTCTTT
16	-	TRBD2	TRBV10-1	TRBJ2-5	CASSGGTSGSPETQYF	TGCGCCAGCAGTGGGGGGACTAGCGGGAGCCCCGAGACCCAGTACTTC
14	few	TRBD2	TRBV7-2	TRBJ2-3	CASSSFAGVDTQYF	TGTGCCAGCAGCTCATTTGCGGGGGTCGATACGCAGTATTTT
12	-	-	TRBV11-3	TRBJ2-1	CASSRLDNEQFF	TGTGCCAGCAGCCGACTGGACAATGAGCAGTTCTTC
17	once	-	TRBV5-1	TRBJ1-2	CASSPGGGVGGNYGYTF	TGCGCCAGCAGCCCCGGAGGGGGGGTCGGCGGGAACTATGGCTACACCTTC
15	-	TRBD1	TRBV18	TRBJ2-1	CASSGTGDFYNEQFF	TGTGCCAGCTCAGGGACAGGGGACTTCTACAATGAGCAGTTCTTC
14	-	-	TRBV27	TRBJ1-1	CASRRGGPYTEAFF	TGTGCCAGCAGGCGGGGTGGACCTTACACTGAAGCTTTCTTT
14	-	TRBD2	TRBV5-4	TRBJ2-7	CASSPKAGAYEQYF	TGTGCCAGCAGCCCGAAAGCGGGAGCCTACGAGCAGTACTTC
13	-	-	TRBV27	TRBJ2-7	CASSLRGAGEQYF	TGTGCCAGCAGTTTACGGGGGGCGGGCGAGCAGTACTTC
13	-	TRBD2	TRBV10-3	TRBJ2-5	CATQRGLQETQYF	TGTGCCACCCAGCGGGGCTTACAAGAGACCCAGTACTTC
11	-	TRBD1	TRBV20-1	TRBJ1-2	CGADRDPSYTF	TGCGGGGCGGACAGGGACCCCTCCTACACCTTC
14	-	-	TRBV4-1	TRBJ2-1	CASSQVRFGNEQFF	TGCGCCAGCAGCCAAGTCAGGTTTGGGAATGAGCAGTTCTTC
10	-	-	TRBV29-1	TRBJ2-5	CSVASETQYF	TGCAGCGTTGCTTCAGAGACCCAGTACTTC
15	medium-sized	TRBD2	TRBV7-2	TRBJ2-1	CASSPSGRAYNEQFF	TGTGCCAGCAGCCCGAGCGGGAGGGCCTACAATGAGCAGTTCTTC
15	-	-	TRBV10-2	TRBJ1-2	CASCRRAGSDYGYTF	TGCGCCAGCTGTAGGAGGGCTGGGTCTGACTATGGCTACACCTTC
13	-	-	TRBV27	TRBJ2-7	CASSLFPGYEQYF	TGTGCCAGCAGTTTATTCCCAGGGTACGAGCAGTACTTC